What follows describes a single TCR beta chain. The target antigen is unknown. TCRalpha and TCRbeta libraries used 5'RACE with constant-segment primers and UMIs. MiXCR, applied by TCRdb to the 5' RACE reads, yields one record per CDR3 protein. The sample has 180,000 or so distinct CDR3 sequences, more than 9% seen once; the top ten hold around 3.8%. The data stem from a study of T-cell memory formation after mild COVID-19. The wider study: Across donors, TCR clusters were largely donor specific. Findings of the study overall: Second-wave clones peaking on day 37 lacked confirmed SARS-CoV-2 specificity. Contracting clones, day 15 to 85, had balanced CD4/CD8, and later expanders favored CD4+.

This CDR3 has 15 residues. Germline lookup yields CDR1 MNHEY and CDR2 SVGAGI. The V end lost 5 bases, the J end lost 8 bases, and 19 bases lay between the germline ends. Sequences were obtained from PBMCs or a T cell subset sorted from them (not recorded which). The rearrangement joins TRBV6-5 to TRBJ2-4; either TRBD1 or TRBD2 may supply D (6 bases each). The sequence came from a young man who had mild COVID-19 (a few samples of this study predate the infection). Cell type and time point are not known. CDR3 sequence (DNA): TGTGCCAGCAGTAGGGGGGTCGAGGGGGTGGACATTCAGTACTTC. Protein product: CASSRGVEGVDIQYF.